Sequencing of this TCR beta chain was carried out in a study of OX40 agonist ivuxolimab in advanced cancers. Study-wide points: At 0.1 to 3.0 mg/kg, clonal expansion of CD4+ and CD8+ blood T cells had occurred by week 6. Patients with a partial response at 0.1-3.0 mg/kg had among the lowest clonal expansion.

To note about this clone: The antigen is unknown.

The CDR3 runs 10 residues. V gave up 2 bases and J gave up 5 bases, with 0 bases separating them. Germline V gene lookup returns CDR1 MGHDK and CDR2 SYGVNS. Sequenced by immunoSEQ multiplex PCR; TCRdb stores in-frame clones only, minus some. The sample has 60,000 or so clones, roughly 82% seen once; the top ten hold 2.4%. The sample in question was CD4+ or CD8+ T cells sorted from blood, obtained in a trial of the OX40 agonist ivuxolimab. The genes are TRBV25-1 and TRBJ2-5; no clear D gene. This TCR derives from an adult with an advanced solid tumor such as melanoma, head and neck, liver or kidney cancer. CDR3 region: CASSEETQYF. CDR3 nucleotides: TGTGCCAGCAGTGAAGAGACCCAGTACTTC.